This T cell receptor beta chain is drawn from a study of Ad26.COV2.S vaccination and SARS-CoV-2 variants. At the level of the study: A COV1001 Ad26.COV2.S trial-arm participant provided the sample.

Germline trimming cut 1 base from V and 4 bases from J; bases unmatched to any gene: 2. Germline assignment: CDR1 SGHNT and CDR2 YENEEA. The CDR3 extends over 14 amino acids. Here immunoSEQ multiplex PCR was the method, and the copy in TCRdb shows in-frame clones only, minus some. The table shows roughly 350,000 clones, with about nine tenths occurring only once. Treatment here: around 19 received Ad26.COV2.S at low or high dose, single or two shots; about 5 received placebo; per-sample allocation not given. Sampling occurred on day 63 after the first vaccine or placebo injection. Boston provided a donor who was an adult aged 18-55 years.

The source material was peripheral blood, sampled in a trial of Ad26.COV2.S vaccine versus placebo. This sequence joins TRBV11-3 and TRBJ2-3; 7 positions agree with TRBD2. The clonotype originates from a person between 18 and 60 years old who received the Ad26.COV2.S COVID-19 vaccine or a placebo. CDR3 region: CASSLGLAADTQYF. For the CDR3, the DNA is TGTGCCAGCAGCTTAGGGCTAGCGGCAGATACGCAGTATTTT.